Below, 32 T cell receptor beta chains from the same sample are listed, as sequenced in a study of T-cell memory formation after mild COVID-19. TCRdb recomputed calls from the 5' RACE reads with MiXCR, one row per CDR3 protein. This sample yields 25,000 to 30,000 distinct CDR3 sequences, of which roughly a sixth are seen a single time; roughly 1.5% belongs to the top ten. Sequencing was carried out using PBMCs or a T cell subset sorted from them (not recorded which). The receptors here all came from an adult who had mild COVID-19 (a few samples of this study predate the infection). Cell type and time point are not known.

The V call is TRBV14, the J call TRBJ1-2, with D unresolved. Between the trimmed V and J ends, which lost 3 bases and 6 bases, there was a span of 8 bases. CDR3 size: 12 residues. Per the germline V gene, CDR1 is SGHDN and CDR2 is FVKESK. CDR3 protein: CASSQGRNGYTF. CDR3 bases: TGTGCCAGCAGCCAGGGTAGAAATGGCTACACCTTC.

This clonotype has more than one count but fewer than ten. The chain joins TRBV20-1 to TRBJ1-1; D is perhaps TRBD1 (5 bases). Germline assignment: CDR1 DFQATT and CDR2 SNEGSKA (reference sequence). This CDR3 has 13 amino acids. Trimming took 1 base from V and 4 from J, leaving 10 bases between them. DNA of the CDR3: TGCAGTGCTAGAGTGCGGGGGGGCACTGAAGCTTTCTTT. Translated: CSARVRGGTEAFF.

The J gene is TRBJ2-5, the V gene TRBV29-1; the D call may be TRBD1 or TRBD2 (5 bases each). Between the trimmed V and J ends, which lost 3 bases and 9 bases, there was a span of 20 bases. Per the germline V gene, CDR1 is SQVTM and CDR2 is ANQGSEA. The CDR3 is 14 residues long. The CDR3 coding sequence is TGCAGCGTTGATATCGTGGGCTTGGGGGATCCCCAGTACTTC. Translating gives CSVDIVGLGDPQYF.

Ten or more counts support this clonotype. J is TRBJ1-5 and V is TRBV2, with D possibly being TRBD1 (6 bases). Deletions cut 6 bases from V and 6 bases from J, with 12 bases between. The CDR3 spans 13 residues. Germline values: CDR1 SNHLY, CDR2 FYNNEI. Here the CDR3 DNA reads TGTGCCAGCAGAGGGACATCGGGTCAGCCCCAGCATTTT. As protein: CASRGTSGQPQHF.

This clonotype has ten or more counts. The chain carries TRBV4-3 and TRBJ1-4; maybe TRBD1 (6 bases). The CDR3 is 14 amino acids. Deletions cut 3 bases from V and 10 bases from J, with 15 bases between. Germline loops: CDR1 LGHNA, CDR2 YSLEER. The CDR3 here is CASSQYREQGKLFF. DNA of the CDR3: TGCGCCAGCAGCCAGTACCGGGAACAGGGAAAACTGTTTTTT.

This clonotype was counted at least ten times. This rearrangement joins TRBV29-1 to TRBJ1-2, with D tentatively TRBD1 (6 bases). The CDR3 loop spans 12 amino acids. Per germline, CDR1 SQVTM and CDR2 ANQGSEA. The V and J ends lost 3 bases and 5 bases respectively, with 10 bases between them. CDR3 in amino acids: CSVDTGSYGYTF. The CDR3 DNA is TGCAGCGTTGACACAGGGAGTTATGGCTACACCTTC.

In its sample, this clonotype was seen many times. V gene TRBV5-1 combines with J gene TRBJ1-5; D is unclear. V was pared by 4 bases and J by 4 bases, with 9 bases between. The CDR3 contains 13 residues. CDR1 SGHRS and CDR2 YFSETQ come from the germline V gene. The CDR3 bases are TGCGCCAGCAGCGCCGGGCCGAATCAGCCCCAGCATTTT. The encoded protein is CASSAGPNQPQHF.

The chain joins TRBV19 to TRBJ1-2, with D unresolved. This CDR3 spans 14 amino acids. Trimming left V 0 bases short and J 2 bases short, with 7 bases between. Germline values: CDR1 LNHDA, CDR2 SQIVND (reference sequence). The CDR3 nucleotides are TGTGCCAGTAGTATAGACCCGGACAACTATGGCTACACCTTC. As protein: CASSIDPDNYGYTF.

The table lists this clonotype with many counts. The chain couples TRBV11-2 to TRBJ1-2; perhaps TRBD1 as D (5 bases). V dropped 6 bases and J dropped 2 bases, with 13 bases sitting between them. Germline V gene lookup returns CDR1 SGHAT and CDR2 FQNNGV. This CDR3 is 14 amino acids long. The DNA of the CDR3 is TGTGCCAGCAGGCCTGTGGGGGGGAACTATGGCTACACCTTC. Its translation: CASRPVGGNYGYTF.

This clonotype was recorded at least ten times. The chain carries TRBV10-3 and TRBJ2-7, with 7 bases matching TRBD1. The germline CDR1 and CDR2 sequences are ENHRY and SYGVKD. The V and J ends lost 0 bases and 3 bases, in that order; junction bases with no gene match: 5. This CDR3 spans 15 amino acids. The chain's CDR3 is CAISESDRGLYEQYF. The CDR3 DNA reads TGTGCCATCAGTGAGTCGGATAGGGGGCTCTACGAGCAGTACTTC.

The chain recombines TRBV9 with TRBJ1-1; 11 bases agree with TRBD1. The CDR3 runs to 15 residues. V dropped 3 bases and J dropped 7; count of bases not matched to a gene: 8. The germline V gene encodes CDR1 SGDLS and CDR2 YYNGEE. The CDR3 loop is CASSDMDRGHGEAFF. CDR3 nucleotides: TGTGCCAGCAGCGATATGGACAGGGGGCATGGTGAAGCTTTCTTT.

This clonotype was counted ten times or more. CDR3 loop: CASSSSQGMREQYF. As DNA, the CDR3 is TGCGCCAGCAGCTCATCACAGGGGATGCGCGAGCAGTACTTC. This chain joins TRBV5-1 and TRBJ2-7, with 7 bases fitting TRBD1. The CDR3 loop spans 14 amino acids. J lost 6 bases, V lost 3 bases, and 9 bases had no gene match. Germline V gives CDR1 SGHRS, CDR2 YFSETQ.

The sample holds many counts of this clonotype. This chain joins TRBV24-1 and TRBJ2-3; D gene ambiguous. The germline V gene encodes CDR1 KGHDR and CDR2 SFDVKD. V lost 4 bases, J lost 0 bases, and 4 bases lay in between. CDR3 size: 13 residues. CDR3 nucleotide sequence: TGTGCCACCAGTGACGAAAGCACAGATACGCAGTATTTT. Translation gives CATSDESTDTQYF.

This clonotype was detected only a few times. The rearrangement links TRBV5-1 to TRBJ2-7; TRBD2 aligns across 12 bases. This CDR3 is 16 amino acids long. Germline lookup yields CDR1 SGHRS and CDR2 YFSETQ. After removal of 1 base from V and 4 bases from J, the junction contained 6 bases not matched to a gene. In nucleotides, the CDR3 is TGCGCCAGCAGCTTGCTAGCGGGGGGGCTGGGGTACGAGCAGTACTTC. Translating gives CASSLLAGGLGYEQYF.

This clonotype was seen at least ten times. V gene TRBV20-1 combines with J gene TRBJ2-3; the match to TRBD2 covers 8 bases. The junction had 4 bases not matched to a gene; V was cut back by 3 bases and J by 2 bases. CDR3 length equals 14 residues. The V gene's germline CDR1 is DFQATT and CDR2 SNEGSKA (reference sequence). The CDR3 reads CSARGLGNTDTQYF. The CDR3 nucleotides read TGCAGTGCTAGGGGACTAGGAAACACAGATACGCAGTATTTT.

The chain employs TRBV10-3 and TRBJ2-1, with no clear D. Germline V CDR1 and CDR2: ENHRY, SYGVKD. The CDR3 consists of 14 residues. Deletions cut 0 bases from V and 4 bases from J, with 7 bases between. The CDR3 DNA is TGTGCCATCAGTGAGTCGTCTGTGTACAATGAGCAGTTCTTC. Its protein is CAISESSVYNEQFF.

This clonotype was found many times. The chain has TRBV29-1 and TRBJ2-7; no reliable D call. This CDR3 has 13 amino acids. Between the trimmed V and J ends, which lost 1 base and 3 bases, there was a span of 10 bases. Germline CDR1 SQVTM, CDR2 ANQGSEA. The CDR3 sequence is CSVEVVPGYEQYF. The CDR3 DNA is TGCAGCGTTGAAGTGGTTCCCGGCTACGAGCAGTACTTC.

This clonotype was recorded at least ten times. This chain uses TRBV7-9 with TRBJ2-1, with D possibly matching TRBD2 (5 bases). This CDR3 is built from 17 residues. Germline CDR1 reads SEHNR; CDR2 reads FQNEAQ (reference sequence). Trimming left V 5 bases short and J 2 bases short, with 19 bases between. As DNA, the CDR3 is TGTGCCAGCAGCCCCCCCCGGGTTGGAGGAACCTACAATGAGCAGTTCTTC. This sequence encodes CASSPPRVGGTYNEQFF.

The rearrangement uses TRBV21-1 and TRBJ2-5; the D segment call TRBD1 is taken from the table without a DNA check. TRBV21-1 is designated a pseudogene. The CDR3 is 18 amino acids. The CDR3 loop reads CASRSPGLGTGDEETQYF. Written as DNA, the CDR3 is TGTGCCAGCAGGTCCCCGGGGTTGGGGACAGGGGACGAAGAGACCCAGTACTTC.

The rearrangement joins TRBV2 to TRBJ2-1; the match to TRBD2 covers 7 bases. From germline, CDR1 is SNHLY and CDR2 FYNNEI. This CDR3 has 17 residues. The ends lost 2 bases at V and 2 bases at J; junction bases unmatched: 9. The CDR3 spells CASSETASGSPYNEQFF. Here the CDR3 DNA reads TGTGCCAGCAGTGAAACGGCTAGCGGTAGTCCCTACAATGAGCAGTTCTTC.

This clonotype was seen at least ten times. CDR3 in DNA: TGTGCCAGCAGCTTGTCCGGGTTATCAGATACGCAGTATTTT. Protein: CASSLSGLSDTQYF. The J gene is TRBJ2-3, the V gene TRBV11-1; D unclear. V was cut by 3 bases and J by 4 bases, with 11 bases left in between. Germline V gene sequence: CDR1 SGHAT, CDR2 FQDESV (reference sequence). The CDR3 has 14 amino acids.

The table lists this clonotype with a few counts. V and J are TRBV24-1 and TRBJ2-3, with D hard to call. V was clipped by 5 bases and J by 0 bases, with 17 bases between them. The CDR3 has 17 amino acids. Germline CDR1 and CDR2: KGHDR and SFDVKD. CDR3 sequence (DNA): TGTGCCACCAGTGGCGTTGCCAGTTCCCCTAGCACAGATACGCAGTATTTT. Translating it yields CATSGVASSPSTDTQYF.

The chain employs TRBV5-4 and TRBJ1-3; D call uncertain. The CDR3 spans 15 residues. V lost 1 base to trimming and J lost 2 bases, with 10 bases between them. Germline V gene sequence: CDR1 SGHNT, CDR2 YYREEE (reference sequence). CDR3 region: CASSLRMDPGNTIYF. The CDR3 DNA is TGTGCCAGCAGCTTGAGGATGGATCCTGGAAACACCATATATTTT. Together with reference TRBV5-4 and TRBJ1-3, the CDR3 gives the full variable domain: ETGVTQSPTHLIKTRGQQVTLRCSSQSGHNTVSWYQQALGQGPQFIFQYYREEENGRGNFPPRFSGLQFPNYSSELNVNALELDDSALYLCASSLRMDPGNTIYFGEGSWLTVV.

Ten or more counts support this clonotype. The chain employs TRBV5-4 and TRBJ2-7; TRBD1 agrees at 9 bases. The CDR3 consists of 16 residues. Per germline, CDR1 SGHNT and CDR2 YYREEE (reference sequence). With 0 bases clipped from V and 3 bases from J, the junction kept 7 bases outside the gene matches. CDR3 sequence reads: CASSLAPGTGNYEQYF. CDR3 in DNA: TGTGCCAGCAGCTTGGCCCCAGGGACAGGGAACTACGAGCAGTACTTC.

The chain uses TRBV9 and TRBJ2-5; D uncertain. Trimming cost V 0 bases and J 7 bases, with 19 bases left between them. Germline CDR1 reads SGDLS; CDR2 reads YYNGEE. The CDR3 loop spans 16 amino acids. The CDR3 spells CASSVGGTTSKGTQYF. The CDR3 DNA sequence: TGTGCCAGCAGCGTAGGGGGAACTACCTCAAAAGGGACCCAGTACTTC.

V usage is TRBV7-9 and J usage is TRBJ2-1; TRBD1 aligns across 8 bases. Germline V gene data show CDR1 as SEHNR and CDR2 as FQNEAQ (reference sequence). The V and J ends lost 0 bases and 12 bases, in that order; junction bases with no gene match: 4. The CDR3 runs 13 residues. As DNA, the CDR3 is TGTGCCAGCAGCTTAGCTGACAGGGGTGCGCAGTTCTTC. This encodes CASSLADRGAQFF.

This clonotype occurred many times. The chain carries TRBV6-4 and TRBJ1-2; perhaps TRBD1 as D (6 bases). The V and J ends lost 2 bases and 3 bases respectively, with 10 bases between them. The CDR3 sequence is 14 residues long. Germline V gene sequence: CDR1 MRHNA, CDR2 SNTAGT. The CDR3 coding sequence is TGTGCCAGCAGTGACGGGGGGCAGGACTATGGCTACACCTTC. Translated, it gives CASSDGGQDYGYTF.

V and J are TRBV18 and TRBJ1-1; 7 bases map to TRBD1. The J segment lost 4 bases and the V segment lost 10 bases, leaving 6 bases of the junction unmatched. This CDR3 region has 12 residues. Germline lookup yields CDR1 KGHSH and CDR2 LQKENI. In DNA, the CDR3 is TGTGCCACCGAACAGGGGACCACTGAAGCTTTCTTT. Its translation is CATEQGTTEAFF.

This clonotype came up a few times. This sequence joins TRBV19 and TRBJ1-3; possibly TRBD1 for D (5 bases). The V end lost 4 bases, the J end lost 0 bases, and 13 bases lay between the germline ends. The CDR3 spans 16 residues. Germline V gene data show CDR1 as LNHDA and CDR2 as SQIVND (reference sequence). CDR3 sequence reads: CASSKQDLHSGNTIYF. DNA of the CDR3: TGTGCCAGTAGTAAACAGGATCTACACTCTGGAAACACCATATATTTT.

The chain recombines TRBV21-1 with TRBJ1-6; TRBD1 was called by the table and not checked on the DNA. TRBV21-1 is annotated as a pseudogene. The CDR3 has 14 residues. The CDR3 region has the DNA TGTGCCAGCAGGACGACAGGGGCAAATTCACCCCTCCACTTT. It is translated as CASRTTGANSPLHF.

This clonotype was found a few times. V usage is TRBV12-3 or TRBV12-4 and J usage is TRBJ2-5, with 11 bases that match TRBD2. The CDR3 runs 19 residues. The ends lost 7 bases at V and 3 bases at J; junction bases unmatched: 19. The CDR3 spells CASTLAGLAASGRKETQYF. The CDR3 nucleotides are TGTGCCAGCACCCTAGCGGGGTTAGCTGCTAGCGGGAGGAAAGAGACCCAGTACTTC.

This clonotype was seen many times. The J gene is TRBJ2-2, the V gene TRBV18, with D perhaps matching TRBD2 (5 bases). With 3 bases removed from V and 4 bases from J, the gap between germline ends came to 9 bases. The CDR3 is made up of 14 amino acids. Germline-derived CDR1 and CDR2 are KGHSH and LQKENI. For the CDR3, the DNA is TGTGCCAGCTCACCGCTAGGACTCACCGGGGAGCTGTTTTTT. Its translation is CASSPLGLTGELFF.